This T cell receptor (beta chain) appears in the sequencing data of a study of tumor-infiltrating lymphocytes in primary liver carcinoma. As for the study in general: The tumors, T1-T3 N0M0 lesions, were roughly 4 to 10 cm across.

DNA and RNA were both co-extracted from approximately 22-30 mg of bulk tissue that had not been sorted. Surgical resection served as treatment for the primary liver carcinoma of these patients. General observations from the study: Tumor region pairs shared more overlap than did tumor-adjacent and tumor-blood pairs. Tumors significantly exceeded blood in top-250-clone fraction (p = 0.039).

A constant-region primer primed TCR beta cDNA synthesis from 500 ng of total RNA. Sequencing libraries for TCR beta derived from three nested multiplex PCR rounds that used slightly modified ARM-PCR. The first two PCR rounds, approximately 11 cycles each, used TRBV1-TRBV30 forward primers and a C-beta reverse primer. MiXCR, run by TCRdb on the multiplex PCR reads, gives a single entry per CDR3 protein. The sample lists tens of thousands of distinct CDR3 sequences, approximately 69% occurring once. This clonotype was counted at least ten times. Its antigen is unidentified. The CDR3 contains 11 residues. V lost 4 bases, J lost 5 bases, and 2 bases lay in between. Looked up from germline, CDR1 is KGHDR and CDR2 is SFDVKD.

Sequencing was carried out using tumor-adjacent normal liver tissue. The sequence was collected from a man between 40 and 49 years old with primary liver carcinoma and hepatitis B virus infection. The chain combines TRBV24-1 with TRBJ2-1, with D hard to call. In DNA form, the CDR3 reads TGTGCCACCAGTGACGACAATGAGCAGTTCTTC. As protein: CATSDDNEQFF.